These 13 T cell receptor beta chains were all obtained from the same sample, sequenced in a study of CD8 T cells in Susac syndrome. RNA, at roughly 0.5 to 1 ug, was reverse transcribed with random hexamers. TCRdb redid the calling of the immunoSEQ multiplex PCR reads with MiXCR, one entry per CDR3 protein. The repertoire holds 65,000 to 80,000 distinct CDR3 sequences, with 75% to 95% as singletons. Specimen: CD8+ T cells from PBMCs. The receptors were sampled from a human donor with multiple sclerosis.

The V and J genes are TRBV5-4 and TRBJ2-1, with unresolved D. This CDR3 comprises 14 residues. CDR1 SGHNT and CDR2 YYREEE come from the germline V gene (reference sequence). Trimming left V 0 bases short and J 7 bases short, with 11 bases between. For the CDR3, the DNA is TGTGCCAGCAGCTTGGTTCGGGTTGGGAATGAGCAGTTCTTC. This encodes CASSLVRVGNEQFF.

The chain couples TRBV28 to TRBJ1-2, with D tentatively TRBD1 (6 bases). Trimming pared 5 bases from V and 5 bases from J, leaving 12 bases between. From germline, CDR1 is MDHEN and CDR2 SYDVKM. This CDR3 spans 13 amino acids. The DNA of the CDR3 is TGTGCCAGCAGTAGCAGGGGTCTTTATGGCTACACCTTC. It encodes CASSSRGLYGYTF.

The rearrangement joins TRBV20-1 to TRBJ2-1, with 11 positions matching TRBD1. The germline V gene encodes CDR1 DFQATT and CDR2 SNEGSKA (reference sequence). V shed 1 base, J shed 3 bases, and the junction held 8 bases outside the gene matches. CDR3 length: 17 amino acids. CDR3 region: CSARVEPGTGGYNEQFF. The CDR3 DNA reads TGCAGTGCTAGAGTCGAGCCCGGGACAGGGGGCTACAATGAGCAGTTCTTC.

This clonotype was picked up a small number of times. V gene TRBV6-1 combines with J gene TRBJ1-1; D perhaps matches TRBD1 (5 bases). Germline V gene lookup returns CDR1 MNHNS and CDR2 SASEGT. This CDR3 has 12 amino acids. With 5 bases removed from V and 4 bases from J, the gap between germline ends came to 8 bases. The CDR3 DNA is TGTGCCAGCAGTCCTGGGGGCACTGAAGCTTTCTTT. Protein sequence: CASSPGGTEAFF.

The rearrangement uses TRBV12-3 or TRBV12-4 and TRBJ2-3; D might be TRBD1 or TRBD2, each matching 5 bases. There are 15 residues in the CDR3. The germline V and J ends were trimmed by 10 bases and 0 bases, with 17 bases remaining between them. CDR3 residues: CAISGSGSSTDTQYF. CDR3 nucleotides: TGTGCCATCTCAGGGTCAGGGAGCAGCACAGATACGCAGTATTTT.

This clonotype appeared once. V gene TRBV3-1 combines with J gene TRBJ1-1, with D possibly TRBD1 on 5 matching bases. The germline CDR1 and CDR2 sequences are LGHDT and YNNKEL (reference sequence). V was shortened by 0 bases and J by 4 bases, with 6 bases between the two germline ends. The CDR3 spans 13 residues. This chain's CDR3 is CASSQDGGTEAFF. CDR3 nucleotides: TGTGCCAGCAGCCAAGATGGGGGCACTGAAGCTTTCTTT.

This chain uses TRBV9 with TRBJ1-2, with 9 bases fitting TRBD1. CDR3 length: 16 residues. J gave up 5 bases and V 4 bases, and 12 bases lay outside the gene matches. The germline gives CDR1 SGDLS, CDR2 YYNGEE. The CDR3 DNA follows: TGTGCCAGCAGCTCCCCTGCGACAGGGGGAGATTATGGCTACACCTTC. This sequence encodes CASSSPATGGDYGYTF.

The chain recombines TRBV20-1 with TRBJ2-1, with TRBD1 matching over 10 bases. V shed 2 bases and J 8 bases; nucleotides not matched to a gene: 12. This CDR3 has 16 residues. Germline V gene data show CDR1 as DFQATT and CDR2 as SNEGSKA (reference sequence). CDR3 nucleotide sequence: TGCAGTGCTAGAAGTGTTGGGACAGGGGTTCTCGATGAGCAGTTCTTC. Translated, it gives CSARSVGTGVLDEQFF.

The chain carries TRBV27 and TRBJ2-5, with D possibly matching TRBD2 (6 bases). The length of the CDR3 is 15 residues. Trimming took off 6 bases at V and 3 bases at J, with 17 bases between the two ends. Germline CDR1 reads MNHEY; CDR2 reads SMNVEV (reference sequence). This chain's CDR3 is CASSPHAGMEETQYF. The CDR3 coding sequence is TGTGCCAGCAGCCCACACGCGGGGATGGAAGAGACCCAGTACTTC.

The chain links TRBV27 to TRBJ2-2, with a tentative D call TRBD2 (5 bases). CDR1 is MNHEY, CDR2 SMNVEV, per germline (reference sequence). There are 14 residues in the CDR3. The V end was cut by 1 base, the J end by 6 bases, with 9 bases between. The CDR3 protein is CASSLLRGAGELFF. The CDR3, as DNA: TGTGCCAGCAGTTTATTACGGGGTGCCGGGGAGCTGTTTTTT.

This chain connects TRBV24-1 to TRBJ2-2, with 8 bases identical to TRBD2. V gave up 6 bases and J gave up 6 bases; unmatched junction bases: 8. The CDR3 is made up of 15 amino acids. Germline V lookup: CDR1 KGHDR, CDR2 SFDVKD. Here the CDR3 DNA reads TGTGCCACCAGTTCGAGCGGGAGTGGGGCCGGGGAGCTGTTTTTT. It is translated as CATSSSGSGAGELFF.

This chain connects TRBV4-2 to TRBJ1-3; D remains unclear. The CDR3 consists of 15 residues. V lost 2 bases and J 4 bases, leaving 12 bases between the germline ends. Germline CDR1 LGHNA, CDR2 YNFKEQ. CDR3 nucleotide sequence: TGTGCCAGCAGCCAACTTCGATTGGCCGGAAACACCATATATTTT. Translating gives CASSQLRLAGNTIYF.

In its sample, this clonotype was seen once. V and J are TRBV11-2 and TRBJ2-6, with D unresolved. This CDR3 spans 15 amino acids. The V end lost 4 bases, the J end lost 4 bases, and 11 bases lay between the germline ends. Germline loops: CDR1 SGHAT, CDR2 FQNNGV. The CDR3 spells CASSSGTGGANVLTF. CDR3 in DNA: TGTGCCAGCAGCTCCGGCACTGGAGGGGCCAACGTCCTGACTTTC.